This T cell receptor beta chain was identified in a study of tumor-infiltrating lymphocytes in primary liver carcinoma. The source of the blood RNA was unsorted whole blood, and germline DNA was extracted as well. Researchers reported drawing around 3.6 milliliters of peripheral blood before surgery. Study-level findings and limits: Tumor top-250-clone fractions significantly exceeded those of blood (p = 0.039).

For this clonotype: Its antigen remains unknown.

This CDR3 has 14 residues. Trimming shortened V by 2 bases and J by 6 bases, and 12 bases separated the two germline ends. From germline, CDR1 is SGHTA and CDR2 FQGTGA. TCR beta cDNA was made from 500 ng total RNA with a constant-region primer. Three-round nested multiplex PCR performed with slightly modified ARM-PCR produced the TCR beta libraries. PCR rounds one and two used TRBV1-TRBV30 forward primers with a C-beta reverse primer for approximately 11 cycles each. TCRdb processed the multiplex PCR reads anew with MiXCR; each CDR3 protein has one entry. The sample lists about 310,000 distinct CDR3 sequences, 50% to 75% occurring once.

This receptor was identified in a woman in her twenties or thirties with primary liver carcinoma and hepatitis B virus infection. V gene TRBV7-3 combines with J gene TRBJ2-3, with a possible D match to TRBD2 (6 bases). What was sequenced was peripheral blood. As DNA, the CDR3 is TGTGCCAGCAGCTTAGTGGGAGGAGGGGATACGCAGTATTTT. Its protein is CASSLVGGGDTQYF.